A selection of T cell receptor beta chains follows, all from one sample in a study of blood T cell repertoires in COVID-19. Assay: immunoSEQ multiplex PCR; the TCRdb copy retains only in-frame clones and omits some. Found here are approximately 190,000 clones, 82% of them singletons; the top ten hold around 8%. Input material: peripheral blood. These receptors were obtained from a woman aged 55-69 years with COVID-19, enrolled during active disease. CDR3s include the opening cysteine and the closing phenylalanine or tryptophan. The order of the fields is CDR3 length, J gene, clone size, D gene, V gene, CDR3 protein, CDR3 DNA. D genes are given only for firm matches. Clone size, where shown, is once, few, many, or a class for clones that have expanded.

cdr3_length: 14
j_call: TRBJ1-6
clone_size: -
d_call: -
v_call: TRBV6-6
cdr3_aa: CASSRRDGDSPLHF
cdr3_nt: TGTGCCAGCAGCCGGAGGGACGGGGATTCACCCCTCCACTTT

cdr3_length: 14
j_call: TRBJ1-2
clone_size: -
d_call: TRBD1
v_call: TRBV5-1
cdr3_aa: CASSLDRGQGGYTF
cdr3_nt: TGCGCCAGCAGCTTGGACAGGGGGCAGGGTGGCTACACCTTC

cdr3_length: 15
j_call: TRBJ1-6
clone_size: -
d_call: -
v_call: TRBV6-5
cdr3_aa: CASSYAGATDSPLHF
cdr3_nt: TGTGCCAGCAGTTACGCGGGGGCGACGGATTCACCCCTCCACTTT

cdr3_length: 18
j_call: TRBJ2-1
clone_size: -
d_call: TRBD2
v_call: TRBV4-2
cdr3_aa: CASSQAISAGGPNNEQFF
cdr3_nt: TGTGCCAGCAGCCAAGCAATCTCCGCGGGGGGGCCAAACAATGAGCAGTTCTTC

cdr3_length: 13
j_call: TRBJ1-1
clone_size: -
d_call: -
v_call: TRBV18
cdr3_aa: CASSPGRNTEAFF
cdr3_nt: TGTGCCAGCTCACCAGGGAGGAACACTGAAGCTTTCTTT

cdr3_length: 13
j_call: TRBJ2-3
clone_size: -
d_call: TRBD2
v_call: TRBV12-3/TRBV12-4
cdr3_aa: CASLAGEEDTQYF
cdr3_nt: TGTGCCAGCCTAGCGGGAGAGGAAGATACGCAGTATTTT

cdr3_length: 16
j_call: TRBJ1-6
clone_size: -
d_call: -
v_call: TRBV5-1
cdr3_aa: CASSLVGSGRNSPLHF
cdr3_nt: TGCGCCAGCAGCTTGGTTGGTTCAGGGAGGAATTCACCCCTCCACTTT

cdr3_length: 17
j_call: TRBJ2-2
clone_size: -
d_call: TRBD1
v_call: TRBV5-4
cdr3_aa: CASSLGQGALRAGELFF
cdr3_nt: TGTGCCAGCAGCTTGGGACAGGGGGCGCTTAGAGCCGGGGAGCTGTTTTTT

cdr3_length: 15
j_call: TRBJ1-4
clone_size: -
d_call: TRBD1
v_call: TRBV30
cdr3_aa: CAWIPQRDRYEKLFF
cdr3_nt: TGTGCCTGGATTCCACAACGGGACAGGTATGAAAAACTGTTTTTT

cdr3_length: 14
j_call: TRBJ1-4
clone_size: -
d_call: -
v_call: TRBV14
cdr3_aa: CASSLYGGSEKLFF
cdr3_nt: TGTGCCAGCAGCCTTTACGGGGGTAGTGAAAAACTGTTTTTT

cdr3_length: 18
j_call: TRBJ2-3
clone_size: -
d_call: TRBD1
v_call: TRBV28
cdr3_aa: CASSRGQGRRDGTDTQYF
cdr3_nt: TGTGCCAGCAGTCGGGGACAGGGACGGCGGGATGGCACAGATACGCAGTATTTT

cdr3_length: 17
j_call: TRBJ1-6
clone_size: -
d_call: TRBD1
v_call: TRBV24-1
cdr3_aa: CATTPGQGVYHNSPLHF
cdr3_nt: TGTGCCACCACCCCGGGACAGGGGGTTTATCACAATTCACCCCTCCACTTT

cdr3_length: 14
j_call: TRBJ1-5
clone_size: -
d_call: -
v_call: TRBV28
cdr3_aa: CASSLVGGNQPQHF
cdr3_nt: TGTGCCAGCAGTTTAGTCGGGGGGAATCAGCCCCAGCATTTT

cdr3_length: 17
j_call: TRBJ2-3
clone_size: -
d_call: TRBD1
v_call: TRBV3-1/TRBV3-2
cdr3_aa: CASSTPVGRGRTDTQYF
cdr3_nt: TGTGCCAGCAGCACACCAGTAGGCAGGGGGCGCACAGATACGCAGTATTTT

cdr3_length: 13
j_call: TRBJ1-2
clone_size: few
d_call: -
v_call: TRBV3-1/TRBV3-2
cdr3_aa: CASSLQNNYGYTF
cdr3_nt: TGTGCCAGCAGCCTACAGAATAACTATGGCTACACCTTC

cdr3_length: 23
j_call: TRBJ1-6
clone_size: -
d_call: TRBD1
v_call: TRBV3-1/TRBV3-2
cdr3_aa: CASSQEGTGETGGETVYNSPLHF
cdr3_nt: TGTGCCAGCAGCCAAGAGGGGACCGGAGAGACAGGGGGCGAGACTGTCTATAATTCACCCCTCCACTTT

cdr3_length: 16
j_call: TRBJ2-1
clone_size: -
d_call: TRBD2
v_call: TRBV5-6
cdr3_aa: CASSLGLAGSHNEQFF
cdr3_nt: TGTGCCAGCAGCTTGGGACTAGCGGGATCCCACAATGAGCAGTTCTTC

cdr3_length: 17
j_call: TRBJ1-1
clone_size: -
d_call: -
v_call: TRBV19
cdr3_aa: CASIFSGGGLTATEAFF
cdr3_nt: TGTGCCAGTATTTTCTCTGGGGGGGGACTTACAGCCACTGAAGCTTTCTTT

cdr3_length: 14
j_call: TRBJ1-2
clone_size: -
d_call: TRBD1
v_call: TRBV19
cdr3_aa: CASSRTGGGYGYTF
cdr3_nt: TGTGCCAGTAGCCGAACAGGGGGCGGCTATGGCTACACCTTC

cdr3_length: 15
j_call: TRBJ2-7
clone_size: -
d_call: TRBD2
v_call: TRBV18
cdr3_aa: CASSPRGGLPYEQYF
cdr3_nt: TGTGCCAGCTCCCCTCGGGGGGGCTTGCCCTACGAGCAGTACTTC

cdr3_length: 14
j_call: TRBJ1-2
clone_size: once
d_call: -
v_call: TRBV9
cdr3_aa: CASSVGAGHPGYTF
cdr3_nt: TGTGCCAGCAGCGTAGGTGCAGGGCATCCCGGCTACACCTTC

cdr3_length: 13
j_call: TRBJ2-7
clone_size: -
d_call: TRBD1
v_call: TRBV19
cdr3_aa: CASSIGQGNEQYF
cdr3_nt: TGTGCCAGTAGTATAGGACAGGGAAACGAGCAGTACTTC

cdr3_length: 16
j_call: TRBJ2-1
clone_size: -
d_call: -
v_call: TRBV9
cdr3_aa: CASNRRGDPRYNEQFF
cdr3_nt: TGTGCCAGCAATCGACGCGGGGACCCCCGGTACAATGAGCAGTTCTTC

cdr3_length: 15
j_call: TRBJ2-1
clone_size: -
d_call: TRBD2
v_call: TRBV14
cdr3_aa: CASSPIGGSSHEQFF
cdr3_nt: TGTGCCAGCAGCCCCATAGGCGGGAGCAGCCATGAGCAGTTCTTC

cdr3_length: 18
j_call: TRBJ1-5
clone_size: -
d_call: -
v_call: TRBV7-2
cdr3_aa: CASSPRRGIGGNNQPQHF
cdr3_nt: TGTGCCAGCAGCCCCCGGCGGGGGATCGGGGGAAACAATCAGCCCCAGCATTTT

cdr3_length: 16
j_call: TRBJ2-1
clone_size: few
d_call: TRBD2
v_call: TRBV6-6
cdr3_aa: CASSYLSREAVDEQFF
cdr3_nt: TGTGCCAGCAGTTACCTTTCGCGGGAGGCCGTCGATGAGCAGTTCTTC

cdr3_length: 15
j_call: TRBJ1-6
clone_size: -
d_call: -
v_call: TRBV2
cdr3_aa: CASSLTGGRGSPLHF
cdr3_nt: TGTGCCAGCAGTCTAACCGGGGGGCGCGGATCACCCCTCCACTTT

cdr3_length: 14
j_call: TRBJ2-5
clone_size: few
d_call: -
v_call: TRBV6-5
cdr3_aa: CASTDMPRGETQYF
cdr3_nt: TGTGCCAGCACCGACATGCCTCGAGGGGAGACCCAGTACTTC

cdr3_length: 15
j_call: TRBJ1-6
clone_size: -
d_call: TRBD1
v_call: TRBV2
cdr3_aa: CASSERDRFNSPLHF
cdr3_nt: TGTGCCAGCAGTGAAAGGGACAGATTTAATTCACCCCTCCACTTT

cdr3_length: 12
j_call: TRBJ1-6
clone_size: -
d_call: -
v_call: TRBV19
cdr3_aa: CASNREGSPLHF
cdr3_nt: TGTGCCAGTAACAGGGAAGGATCACCCCTCCACTTT

cdr3_length: 17
j_call: TRBJ2-2
clone_size: -
d_call: -
v_call: TRBV6-2/TRBV6-3
cdr3_aa: CASSYPRQIGGAGELFF
cdr3_nt: TGTGCCAGCAGTTACCCTCGGCAGATAGGCGGTGCCGGGGAGCTGTTTTTT

cdr3_length: 16
j_call: TRBJ2-6
clone_size: -
d_call: TRBD2
v_call: TRBV5-4
cdr3_aa: CASRTGGLSGANVLTF
cdr3_nt: TGTGCCAGCAGAACGGGGGGGCTCTCTGGGGCCAACGTCCTGACTTTC

cdr3_length: 12
j_call: TRBJ1-1
clone_size: -
d_call: TRBD1
v_call: TRBV28
cdr3_aa: CASRRQGAEAFF
cdr3_nt: TGTGCCAGCAGACGACAGGGGGCAGAAGCTTTCTTT

cdr3_length: 15
j_call: TRBJ2-5
clone_size: -
d_call: TRBD1
v_call: TRBV2
cdr3_aa: CASSEQGDGKETQYF
cdr3_nt: TGTGCCAGCAGTGAACAGGGGGATGGCAAAGAGACCCAGTACTTC

cdr3_length: 15
j_call: TRBJ2-2
clone_size: -
d_call: TRBD2
v_call: TRBV6-6
cdr3_aa: CASSRLAVDTGELFF
cdr3_nt: TGTGCCAGCAGTCGACTAGCAGTGGACACCGGGGAGCTGTTTTTT

cdr3_length: 16
j_call: TRBJ1-5
clone_size: -
d_call: -
v_call: TRBV6-5
cdr3_aa: CASSSEGPFSNQPQHF
cdr3_nt: TGTGCCAGCAGTTCGGAGGGCCCTTTTAGCAATCAGCCCCAGCATTTT

cdr3_length: 13
j_call: TRBJ1-2
clone_size: -
d_call: -
v_call: TRBV12-3/TRBV12-4
cdr3_aa: CASSFREGYGYTF
cdr3_nt: TGTGCCAGCAGTTTTCGGGAGGGCTATGGCTACACCTTC

cdr3_length: 14
j_call: TRBJ2-1
clone_size: -
d_call: -
v_call: TRBV6-5
cdr3_aa: CASSYRQGYNEQFF
cdr3_nt: TGTGCCAGCAGTTACAGACAAGGATACAATGAGCAGTTCTTC

cdr3_length: 12
j_call: TRBJ2-1
clone_size: -
d_call: -
v_call: TRBV29-1
cdr3_aa: CSVDLYQTEQFF
cdr3_nt: TGCAGCGTTGATCTGTACCAGACAGAGCAGTTCTTC

cdr3_length: 16
j_call: TRBJ2-3
clone_size: few
d_call: -
v_call: TRBV13
cdr3_aa: CASSLGRYRYTDTQYF
cdr3_nt: TGTGCCAGCAGCTTAGGCAGGTATCGATACACAGATACGCAGTATTTT

cdr3_length: 14
j_call: TRBJ1-1
clone_size: once
d_call: TRBD1
v_call: TRBV27
cdr3_aa: CASLAGGLNTEAFF
cdr3_nt: TGTGCCAGCCTTGCAGGGGGATTAAACACTGAAGCTTTCTTT

cdr3_length: 14
j_call: TRBJ2-1
clone_size: few
d_call: TRBD2
v_call: TRBV7-2
cdr3_aa: CASSFDQRGGEQFF
cdr3_nt: TGTGCCAGCAGCTTCGACCAGCGGGGAGGTGAGCAGTTCTTC

cdr3_length: 13
j_call: TRBJ1-2
clone_size: -
d_call: -
v_call: TRBV28
cdr3_aa: CASSQRPGDGYTF
cdr3_nt: TGTGCCAGCAGTCAACGACCAGGCGACGGCTACACCTTC

cdr3_length: 15
j_call: TRBJ1-2
clone_size: -
d_call: TRBD1
v_call: TRBV4-1
cdr3_aa: CASSQADRLNYGYTF
cdr3_nt: TGCGCCAGCAGCCAAGCGGACAGGCTTAACTATGGCTACACCTTC

cdr3_length: 15
j_call: TRBJ2-3
clone_size: -
d_call: -
v_call: TRBV5-4
cdr3_aa: CASSLVGGWTDTQYF
cdr3_nt: TGTGCCAGCAGCTTGGTGGGGGGATGGACAGATACGCAGTATTTT

cdr3_length: 15
j_call: TRBJ2-7
clone_size: few
d_call: TRBD1
v_call: TRBV7-8
cdr3_aa: CASSFAGTVSYEQYF
cdr3_nt: TGTGCCAGCAGCTTTGCCGGGACAGTCAGCTACGAGCAGTACTTC

cdr3_length: 13
j_call: TRBJ1-2
clone_size: -
d_call: TRBD1
v_call: TRBV28
cdr3_aa: CASSPTGAGGYTF
cdr3_nt: TGTGCCAGCAGCCCGACAGGGGCGGGTGGCTACACCTTC

cdr3_length: 14
j_call: TRBJ2-5
clone_size: -
d_call: -
v_call: TRBV5-5
cdr3_aa: CASSFGLTKETQYF
cdr3_nt: TGTGCCAGCAGCTTTGGTCTAACCAAAGAGACCCAGTACTTC

cdr3_length: 15
j_call: TRBJ2-5
clone_size: -
d_call: TRBD2
v_call: TRBV5-1
cdr3_aa: CASSLIGGGQETQYF
cdr3_nt: TGCGCCAGCAGCTTGATTGGCGGGGGGCAAGAGACCCAGTACTTC

cdr3_length: 14
j_call: TRBJ2-1
clone_size: -
d_call: TRBD1
v_call: TRBV5-1
cdr3_aa: CASSFRDRGNEQFF
cdr3_nt: TGCGCCAGCAGCTTCCGCGACAGGGGGAATGAGCAGTTCTTC

cdr3_length: 15
j_call: TRBJ2-7
clone_size: -
d_call: -
v_call: TRBV19
cdr3_aa: CASSMGGGEGYEQYF
cdr3_nt: TGTGCCAGTAGTATGGGTGGGGGCGAAGGCTACGAGCAGTACTTC

cdr3_length: 18
j_call: TRBJ2-2
clone_size: -
d_call: TRBD1
v_call: TRBV7-9
cdr3_aa: CASSLLTSWTGSTGELFF
cdr3_nt: TGTGCCAGCAGCTTATTAACTTCCTGGACAGGTAGCACCGGGGAGCTGTTTTTT

cdr3_length: 15
j_call: TRBJ2-1
clone_size: -
d_call: TRBD1
v_call: TRBV27
cdr3_aa: CASSSIQGGLVEQFF
cdr3_nt: TGTGCCAGCAGCTCAATACAGGGGGGTTTGGTTGAGCAGTTCTTC

cdr3_length: 12
j_call: TRBJ2-2
clone_size: -
d_call: -
v_call: TRBV5-6
cdr3_aa: CASSFPTGELFF
cdr3_nt: TGTGCCAGCAGCTTCCCGACCGGGGAGCTGTTTTTT

cdr3_length: 15
j_call: TRBJ2-1
clone_size: -
d_call: TRBD2
v_call: TRBV6-4
cdr3_aa: CASSLETSGKYEQFF
cdr3_nt: TGTGCCAGCAGTTTGGAGACTAGCGGGAAGTATGAGCAGTTCTTC

cdr3_length: 16
j_call: TRBJ2-3
clone_size: -
d_call: TRBD2
v_call: TRBV5-1
cdr3_aa: CASRSQGLAGTDTQYF
cdr3_nt: TGCGCCAGCAGGTCACAGGGGCTAGCGGGGACAGATACGCAGTATTTT

cdr3_length: 15
j_call: TRBJ1-1
clone_size: -
d_call: TRBD1
v_call: TRBV27
cdr3_aa: CASSLGTGGFTEAFF
cdr3_nt: TGTGCCAGCAGTCTGGGGACAGGGGGCTTCACTGAAGCTTTCTTT

cdr3_length: 15
j_call: TRBJ2-7
clone_size: -
d_call: TRBD2
v_call: TRBV6-6
cdr3_aa: CASSYGAGGLKWQYF
cdr3_nt: TGTGCCAGCAGTTATGGGGCGGGAGGCTTGAAATGGCAGTACTTC

cdr3_length: 14
j_call: TRBJ2-7
clone_size: -
d_call: TRBD2
v_call: TRBV11-1
cdr3_aa: CASSLPLAGSWQYF
cdr3_nt: TGTGCCAGCAGCTTACCCCTAGCGGGCTCTTGGCAGTACTTC

cdr3_length: 12
j_call: TRBJ1-1
clone_size: -
d_call: -
v_call: TRBV29-1
cdr3_aa: CSVDRVNTEAFF
cdr3_nt: TGCAGCGTTGACAGGGTGAACACTGAAGCTTTCTTT